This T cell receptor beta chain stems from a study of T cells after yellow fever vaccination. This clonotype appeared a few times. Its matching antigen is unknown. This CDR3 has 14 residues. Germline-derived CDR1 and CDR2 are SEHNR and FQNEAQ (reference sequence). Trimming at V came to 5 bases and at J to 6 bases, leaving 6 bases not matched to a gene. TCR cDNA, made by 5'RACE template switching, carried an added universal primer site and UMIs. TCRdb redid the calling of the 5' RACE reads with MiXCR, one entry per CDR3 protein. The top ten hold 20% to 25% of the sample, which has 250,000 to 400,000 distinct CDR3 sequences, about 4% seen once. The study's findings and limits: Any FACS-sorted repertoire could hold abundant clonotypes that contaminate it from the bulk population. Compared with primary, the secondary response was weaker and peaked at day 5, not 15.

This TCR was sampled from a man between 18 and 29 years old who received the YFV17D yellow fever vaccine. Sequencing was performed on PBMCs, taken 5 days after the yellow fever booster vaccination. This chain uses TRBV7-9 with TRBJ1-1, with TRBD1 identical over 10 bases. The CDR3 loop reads CASSPTGQGAEAFF. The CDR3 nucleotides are TGTGCCAGCAGCCCTACCGGACAGGGGGCTGAAGCTTTCTTT.